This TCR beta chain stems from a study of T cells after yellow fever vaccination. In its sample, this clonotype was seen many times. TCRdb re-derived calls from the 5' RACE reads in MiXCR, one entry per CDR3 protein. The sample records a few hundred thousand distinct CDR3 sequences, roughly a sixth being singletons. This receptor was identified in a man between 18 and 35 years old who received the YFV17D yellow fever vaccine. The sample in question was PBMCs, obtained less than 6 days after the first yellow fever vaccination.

CDR3 in DNA: TGTGCCAGCAGCTGGACAGGGAGGAACGAGCAGTACTTC. Amino acid sequence: CASSWTGRNEQYF. This chain links TRBV7-8 with TRBJ2-7; TRBD1 agrees at 8 bases. The ends lost 4 bases at V and 5 bases at J; junction bases unmatched: 4. The CDR3 is 13 residues long. Germline lookup yields CDR1 SGHVS and CDR2 FQNEAQ.